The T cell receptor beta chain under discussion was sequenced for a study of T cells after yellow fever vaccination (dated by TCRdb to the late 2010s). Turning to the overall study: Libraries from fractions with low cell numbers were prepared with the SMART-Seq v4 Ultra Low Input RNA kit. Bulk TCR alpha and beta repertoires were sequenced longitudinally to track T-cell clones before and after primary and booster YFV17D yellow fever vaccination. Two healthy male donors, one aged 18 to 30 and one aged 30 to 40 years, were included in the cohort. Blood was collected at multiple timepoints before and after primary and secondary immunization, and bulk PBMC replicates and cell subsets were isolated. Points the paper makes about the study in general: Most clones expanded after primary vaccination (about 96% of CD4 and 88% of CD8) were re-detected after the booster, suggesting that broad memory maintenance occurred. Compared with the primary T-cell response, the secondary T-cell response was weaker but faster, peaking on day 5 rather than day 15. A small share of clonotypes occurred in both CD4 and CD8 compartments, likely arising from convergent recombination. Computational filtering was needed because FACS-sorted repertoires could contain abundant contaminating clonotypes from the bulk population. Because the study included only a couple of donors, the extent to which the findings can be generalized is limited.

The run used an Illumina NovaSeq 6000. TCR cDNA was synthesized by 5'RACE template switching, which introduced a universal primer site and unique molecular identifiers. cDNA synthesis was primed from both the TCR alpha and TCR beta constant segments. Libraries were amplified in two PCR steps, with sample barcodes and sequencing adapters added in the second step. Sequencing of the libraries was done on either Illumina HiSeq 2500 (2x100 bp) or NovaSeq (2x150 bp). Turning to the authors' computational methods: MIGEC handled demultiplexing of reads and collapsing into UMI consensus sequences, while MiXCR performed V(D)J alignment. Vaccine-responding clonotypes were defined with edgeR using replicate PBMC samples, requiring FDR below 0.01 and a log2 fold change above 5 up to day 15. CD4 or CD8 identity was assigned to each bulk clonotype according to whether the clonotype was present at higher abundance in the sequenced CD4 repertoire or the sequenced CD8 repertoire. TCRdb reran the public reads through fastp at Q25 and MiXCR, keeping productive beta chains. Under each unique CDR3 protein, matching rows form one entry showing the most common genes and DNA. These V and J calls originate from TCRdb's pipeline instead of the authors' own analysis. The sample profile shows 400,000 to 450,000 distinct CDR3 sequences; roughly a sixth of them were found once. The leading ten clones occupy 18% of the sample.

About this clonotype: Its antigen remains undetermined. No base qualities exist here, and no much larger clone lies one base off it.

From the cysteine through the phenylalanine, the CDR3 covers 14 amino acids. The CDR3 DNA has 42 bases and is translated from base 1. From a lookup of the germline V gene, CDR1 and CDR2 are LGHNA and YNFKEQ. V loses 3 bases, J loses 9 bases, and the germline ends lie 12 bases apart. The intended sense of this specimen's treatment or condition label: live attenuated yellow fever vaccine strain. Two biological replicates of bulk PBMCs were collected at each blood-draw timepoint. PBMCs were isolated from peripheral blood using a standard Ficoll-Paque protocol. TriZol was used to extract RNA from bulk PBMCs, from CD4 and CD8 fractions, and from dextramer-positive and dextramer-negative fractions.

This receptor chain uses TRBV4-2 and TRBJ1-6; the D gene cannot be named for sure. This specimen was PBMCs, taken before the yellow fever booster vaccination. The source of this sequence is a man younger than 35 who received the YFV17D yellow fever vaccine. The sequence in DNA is TGTGCCAGCAGCCATAGGGAATTCAGTTCACCCCTCCACTTT. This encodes CASSHREFSSPLHF.